This entry lists 21 T cell receptor beta chains sequenced from one sample in a study of T cells in Graves' hyperthyroidism and ophthalmopathy. Researchers amplified the TCR beta CDR3 regions from RNA transcripts. HTBI primers drove first-round RT-PCR of the TCR CDR3. TCRdb reprocessed the multiplex PCR reads with MiXCR, giving one entry per CDR3 protein. The sample includes about 210,000 distinct CDR3 sequences, about 15% of them seen just once. Sequenced: blood. All receptors derive from a man over 45 with Graves' hyperthyroidism.

The chain recombines TRBV10-3 with TRBJ1-3; no clear D gene. CDR1 is ENHRY, CDR2 SYGVKD, per germline. The CDR3 totals 13 residues. Trimming shortened V by 5 bases and J by 0 bases, and 5 bases separated the two germline ends. As DNA, the CDR3 is TGTGCCATCAGTTTGAGCTCTGGAAACACCATATATTTT. Encoded protein: CAISLSSGNTIYF.

This clonotype was detected a few times. The DNA of the CDR3 is TGTGCCAGCAGTCTACCGGGACTAGCTCGTTATGAGCAGTTCTTC. Protein sequence: CASSLPGLARYEQFF. The chain is built from TRBV7-9 and TRBJ2-1; 9 bases map to TRBD2. The CDR3 loop spans 15 amino acids. Germline CDR1 reads SEHNR; CDR2 reads FQNEAQ (reference sequence). Trimming removed 6 bases from V and 8 bases from J; junction bases left unmatched: 11.

The V call is TRBV7-3, the J call TRBJ2-7, with D possibly TRBD2 on 6 matching bases. CDR1 is SGHTA, CDR2 FQGTGA, per germline. Trimming pared 2 bases from V and 5 bases from J, leaving 10 bases between. The CDR3 covers 13 residues. The CDR3 sequence: CASSLQAGDEQYF. The CDR3 DNA is TGTGCCAGCAGCTTACAAGCGGGTGACGAGCAGTACTTC.

The chain couples TRBV9 to TRBJ1-1; D is unclear. The CDR3 is made up of 14 amino acids. CDR1 SGDLS and CDR2 YYNGEE come from the germline V gene. Trimming took off 2 bases at V and 5 bases at J, with 13 bases between the two ends. The CDR3 loop is CASSVTSMGTEAFF. The DNA of the CDR3 is TGTGCCAGCAGCGTCACCTCAATGGGGACTGAAGCTTTCTTT.

In its sample, this clonotype was seen many times. The chain links TRBV18 to TRBJ2-5, with 7 bases fitting TRBD1. Germline V gene lookup returns CDR1 KGHSH and CDR2 LQKENI. The CDR3 is made up of 15 amino acids. Trimming at V came to 3 bases and at J to 0 bases, leaving 4 bases not matched to a gene. CDR3 sequence: CASSPRDSYQETQYF. CDR3 DNA: TGTGCCAGCTCACCCCGGGACAGCTACCAAGAGACCCAGTACTTC.

This clonotype came up a few times. The chain uses TRBV5-1 and TRBJ2-2; unclear D gene. The germline V gene encodes CDR1 SGHRS and CDR2 YFSETQ. This CDR3 has 13 residues. V was cut by 1 base and J by 5 bases, with 6 bases left in between. CDR3 amino acids: CASSLSPTGELFF. The CDR3 nucleotides are TGCGCCAGCAGCTTGTCACCGACCGGGGAGCTGTTTTTT.

The rearrangement links TRBV29-1 to TRBJ1-5, with D possibly being TRBD1 (5 bases). Trimming shortened V by 8 bases and J by 5 bases, and 13 bases separated the two germline ends. Germline V gene lookup returns CDR1 SQVTM and CDR2 ANQGSEA. The CDR3 has 12 amino acids. CDR3 DNA: TGCAGCATTGGCAGGGAGGATCAGCCCCAGCATTTT. Protein product: CSIGREDQPQHF.

A few counts support this clonotype. At one of its ends the junction is not consistent with the germline gene, which may arise from a read error. The chain joins TRBV7-8 to TRBJ2-7, with D possibly being TRBD2 (5 bases). The CDR3 contains 14 residues. Germline lookup yields CDR1 SGHVS and CDR2 FQNEAQ. As DNA, the CDR3 is TGTGCCAGCAGCTTAGTGCGCGGGTCCTACGAGCGGTACTTC. It is translated as CASSLVRGSYERYF.

This clonotype was counted at least ten times. This chain uses TRBV7-8 with TRBJ2-7; D is ambiguous. This CDR3 spans 13 amino acids. V was clipped by 0 bases and J by 2 bases, with 5 bases between them. CDR1 SGHVS and CDR2 FQNEAQ come from the germline V gene. This CDR3 reads CASSLAITYEQYF. CDR3 DNA sequence: TGTGCCAGCAGCTTAGCTATCACCTACGAGCAGTACTTC. Complete variable domain (other parts from reference TRBV7-8 and TRBJ2-7): GAGVSQSPRYKVAKRGQDVALRCDPISGHVSLFWYQQALGQGPEFLTYFQNEAQLDKSGLPSDRFFAERPEGSVSTLKIQRTQQEDSAVYLCASSLAITYEQYFGPGTRLTVT.

This clonotype was recorded a few times. The V gene is TRBV10-3, the J gene TRBJ2-3, with 9 bases matching TRBD2. V was clipped by 8 bases and J by 0 bases; unmatched bases: 6. From germline, CDR1 is ENHRY and CDR2 SYGVKD. CDR3 size: 15 residues. The CDR3 region has the DNA TGTGCCATCCGAAGACTAGCGGAGAGCACAGATACGCAGTATTTT. Translating it yields CAIRRLAESTDTQYF.

In this sample, this clonotype turned up a few times. The chain uses TRBV18 and TRBJ2-2; TRBD2 aligns across 8 bases. CDR3 length: 15 residues. V lost 5 bases, J lost 2 bases, and 4 bases stayed unmatched. Germline CDR1 is KGHSH and CDR2 is LQKENI. The CDR3 sequence: CASSSGTRNTGELFF. The CDR3 bases are TGTGCCAGCTCATCAGGGACTAGAAACACCGGGGAGCTGTTTTTT.

This clonotype was seen ten or more times. The chain uses TRBV28 and TRBJ1-5; maybe TRBD1 (6 bases). This CDR3 region has 12 residues. Trimming removed 10 bases at V and 4 bases at J, with 11 bases between. In germline, CDR1 is MDHEN, CDR2 SYDVKM. The CDR3 DNA reads as TGTGCCACAGGGGCAGGAAATCAGCCCCAGCATTTT. Translating it yields CATGAGNQPQHF.

This chain links TRBV20-1 with TRBJ2-2; 11 bases align to TRBD2. Germline V CDR1 and CDR2: DFQATT, SNEGSKA (reference sequence). With 6 bases clipped from V and 5 bases from J, the junction kept 11 bases outside the gene matches. CDR3 length: 16 amino acids. The CDR3 DNA is TGCAGTGCCGGCCGCCTAGCGGGAGGAGGGACCGGGGAGCTGTTTTTT. Its translation is CSAGRLAGGGTGELFF.

This clonotype was seen repeatedly, ten times or more. The chain recombines TRBV20-1 with TRBJ2-3; D not certain. CDR3 size: 14 residues. The V gene's germline CDR1 is DFQATT and CDR2 SNEGSKA (reference sequence). V lost 2 bases, J lost 5 bases, and 14 bases lay in between. The CDR3 DNA reads as TGCAGTGCTAGATTATTATCTGGTGGAGATACGCAGTATTTT. Translating it yields CSARLLSGGDTQYF.

This clonotype was detected many times. The V call is TRBV3-1, the J call TRBJ1-6, with D hard to call. The CDR3 length is 14 residues. CDR1 and CDR2 (germline): LGHDT, YNNKEL (reference sequence). Trimming shortened V by 2 bases and J by 10 bases, and 12 bases separated the two germline ends. The CDR3 DNA follows: TGTGCCAGCAGCCAATCAGATACCAACTCACCCCTCCACTTT. Translation: CASSQSDTNSPLHF.

This clonotype was recorded many times. The V gene is TRBV11-3, the J gene TRBJ2-3; D possibly matches TRBD1 or TRBD2 (5 bases each). CDR3 length: 17 residues. Germline CDR1 is SGHNT and CDR2 is YENEEA. Trimming pared 0 bases from V and 4 bases from J, leaving 17 bases between. CDR3 nucleotides: TGTGCCAGCAGCTTAGAGGCCGCCGAGGGGTCGGCAGATACGCAGTATTTT. Encoded protein: CASSLEAAEGSADTQYF.

The chain combines TRBV5-1 with TRBJ2-1, with a weak D call TRBD2 (6 bases). This CDR3 spans 16 amino acids. Germline V gene lookup returns CDR1 SGHRS and CDR2 YFSETQ. Trimming pared 5 bases from V and 4 bases from J, leaving 19 bases between. The CDR3 sequence is CASRGAGPSHYNEQFF. Here the CDR3 DNA reads TGCGCCAGCAGGGGAGCGGGCCCCTCCCATTACAATGAGCAGTTCTTC.

This clonotype turned up a few times. The gene calls are TRBV6-1 and TRBJ1-2, with 7 bases fitting TRBD1. The V and J ends lost 6 bases and 8 bases, in that order; junction bases with no gene match: 12. The CDR3 contains 14 residues. The germline CDR1 and CDR2 sequences are MNHNS and SASEGT. The CDR3 reads CASSQGQRGKGYTF. Written as DNA, the CDR3 is TGTGCCAGCAGCCAGGGACAGCGGGGGAAAGGCTACACCTTC.

The sample holds a few counts of this clonotype. This may stem from a read error, because a much larger clone lies one nucleotide away. This chain joins TRBV28 and TRBJ2-1, with D possibly matching TRBD2 (5 bases). The CDR3 length is 16 residues. Germline lookup yields CDR1 MDHEN and CDR2 SYDVKM. Between the trimmed V and J ends, which lost 5 bases and 5 bases, there was a span of 19 bases. CDR3 nucleotide sequence: TGTGCCAGCAGTCCGTTTGCGGGCGAAACCGACAATGAGCAGTTCTTC. It specifies CASSPFAGETDNEQFF.

The table lists this clonotype with many counts. This chain uses TRBV28 with TRBJ2-5, with a weak D call TRBD1 (5 bases). V gave up 5 bases and J gave up 5 bases, with 15 bases separating them. Looked up from germline, CDR1 is MDHEN and CDR2 is SYDVKM. The CDR3 consists of 14 residues. CDR3 bases: TGTGCCAGCAGTCCGTCACAGGAACGGGAGACCCAGTACTTC. This encodes CASSPSQERETQYF.

The rearrangement joins TRBV14 to TRBJ2-1; D is undetermined. The germline gives CDR1 SGHDN, CDR2 FVKESK. Trimming pared 3 bases from V and 8 bases from J, leaving 11 bases between. This CDR3 is built from 13 residues. This CDR3 reads CASSHKGSDEQFF. DNA for the CDR3: TGTGCCAGCAGCCACAAGGGTAGTGATGAGCAGTTCTTC.